The subject of this entry is one TCR beta chain. The length of the CDR3 is 16 residues. V lost 5 bases and J 4 bases, leaving 20 bases between the germline ends. The germline gives CDR1 SEHNR, CDR2 FQNEAQ (reference sequence). Clones were sequenced by immunoSEQ multiplex PCR, and TCRdb holds only the in-frame ones, with some missing. The repertoire holds tens of thousands of clones, with approximately 90% as singletons. These data come from a study of OX40 agonist ivuxolimab in advanced cancers. About the research overall: Patients were dosed with the agonistic anti-OX40 (CD134) antibody ivuxolimab. The group had a mean age of approximately 60 years, ranged from 23 to 79, and was 80% to 90% male. Checkpoint inhibitors had been given previously to 40% of patients. In three patients, partial responses were observed, one with hepatocellular carcinoma and two with cutaneous melanoma.

Specimen: CD4+ or CD8+ T cells sorted from blood, collected in a trial of the OX40 agonist ivuxolimab. This chain connects TRBV7-9 to TRBJ1-2, with D tentatively TRBD1 (5 bases). The sequence was collected from an adult with an advanced solid tumor such as melanoma, head and neck, liver or kidney cancer. The CDR3 DNA sequence: TGTGCCAGCAGCCTGCTAGACAGCCCGAAGGTCTATGGCTACACCTTC. Residues: CASSLLDSPKVYGYTF.